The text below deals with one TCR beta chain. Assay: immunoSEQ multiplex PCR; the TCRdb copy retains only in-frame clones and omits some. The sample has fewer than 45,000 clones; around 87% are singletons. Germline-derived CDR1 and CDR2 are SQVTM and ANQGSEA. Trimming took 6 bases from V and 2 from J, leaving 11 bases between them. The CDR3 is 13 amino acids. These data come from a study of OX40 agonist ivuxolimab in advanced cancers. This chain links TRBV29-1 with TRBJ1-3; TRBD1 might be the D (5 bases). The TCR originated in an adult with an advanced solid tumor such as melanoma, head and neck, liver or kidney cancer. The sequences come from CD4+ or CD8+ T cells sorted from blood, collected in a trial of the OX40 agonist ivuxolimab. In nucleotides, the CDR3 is TGCAGCGTGGGGGAGGCTGCTGGAAACACCATATATTTT. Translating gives CSVGEAAGNTIYF.